These T cell receptor beta chains were read from a single sample in a study of beta chain features in type 1 diabetes. Sequencing used immunoSEQ multiplex PCR; TCRdb keeps in-frame clones, though not all of them. The sample includes 300,000 or so clones, 6.5% to 10% seen only once; the top ten take roughly 0.44%. The material sequenced was central memory CD4+ T cells from blood. These receptors were collected from a woman younger than 30 in good health. Both conserved end residues are part of each CDR3. Each record gives: J gene, CDR3 length, V gene, D gene, clone size, CDR3 DNA, CDR3 protein. The D gene is left open where the match is weak. Only part of the rows carry a size: once, few, many, or a class if the clone is expanded.

TRBJ2-3 13 TRBV5-6 NA NA TGTGCCAGCAAGTCGAAGGGCCCAGATACGCAGTATTTT CASKSKGPDTQYF
TRBJ2-7 13 TRBV9 TRBD2 NA TGTGCCAGCAGCTACAGCGGGAGAGGCGAGCAGTACTTC CASSYSGRGEQYF
TRBJ1-2 12 TRBV10-3 TRBD1 few TGTGCCAGTTCGACAGGGGGCTATGGCTACACCTTC CASSTGGYGYTF
TRBJ2-1 13 TRBV6-5 NA NA TGTGCCAGCACCCTAGGCGGGCACAATGAGCAGTTCTTC CASTLGGHNEQFF
TRBJ2-7 22 TRBV4-3 TRBD2 few TGCGCCAGCAGCCAAGATTTCGGGATTGATGGGGGGACTAGTCGGACGGTCTACGAGCAGTACTTC CASSQDFGIDGGTSRTVYEQYF
TRBJ2-7 13 TRBV7-9 NA few TGCGCCAGCAGCCTAAACGTGGGCTACGAGCAGTACTTC CASSLNVGYEQYF
TRBJ2-6 14 TRBV7-2 NA few TGTGCCAGCAGCTCCAACGCTGGGGCCAACGTCCTGACTTTC CASSSNAGANVLTF
TRBJ2-2 14 TRBV28 NA few TGTGCCAGCAGTTTAGGGCAGGACTACCGGGAGCTGTTTTTT CASSLGQDYRELFF
TRBJ2-1 12 TRBV7-2 TRBD2 few TGTGCCAGCAGCGCCTCGGGACTACTCACGATCTTC CASSASGLLTIF
TRBJ2-3 15 TRBV21-1 NA few TGTGCCAGCACCTTCGGAGGGCCGGTTGAGAATACGCAGTATTTT CASTFGGPVENTQYF
TRBJ2-1 12 TRBV11-3 TRBD2 NA TGTGCCAGCAGCCCCGGGGGGGCTAGTCCGTTCTTC CASSPGGASPFF
TRBJ2-1 15 TRBV7-9 NA few TGTGCCACCGGCCTTAGGACTGCCTCCTACAATGAGCAGTTCTTC CATGLRTASYNEQFF
TRBJ1-5 14 TRBV6-6 NA NA TGTGCCAGCAGTTTAGTGCAGGGCAATCAGCCCCAGCATTTT CASSLVQGNQPQHF
TRBJ2-5 15 TRBV19 TRBD1 few TGTGCCAGTAGCTACGGGACAGGGTGGAGAGAGACCCAGTACTTC CASSYGTGWRETQYF
TRBJ2-7 12 TRBV29-1 TRBD1 NA TGCAGCGTTGAAGGACAGGGCCACGAGCAGTACTTC CSVEGQGHEQYF
TRBJ2-1 17 TRBV4-3 NA few TGCGCCAGCAGCCAAGATATACCGATGAATTATGGGAATGAGCAGTTCTTC CASSQDIPMNYGNEQFF
TRBJ2-1 13 TRBV28 NA few TGTGCCAGCACCGCAGACAGATACAATGAGCAGTTCTTC CASTADRYNEQFF
TRBJ2-3 16 TRBV7-8 TRBD2 NA TGTGCCAGCAGCTCCGGGAGGGGCATAAGGGCAGATACGCAGTATTTT CASSSGRGIRADTQYF
TRBJ2-5 15 TRBV28 NA few TGTGCCAGCAGTTTAGGTAACGCGGACCTGGTTACCCAGTACTTC CASSLGNADLVTQYF
TRBJ1-2 10 TRBV2 NA few TGTGCCAGCAGCGGGGGGCGCTTGGTCTTC CASSGGRLVF
TRBJ2-2 15 TRBV27 NA NA TGTGCCAGCAGTCGCGCCGGGACAACCACCGGGGAGCTGTTTTTT CASSRAGTTTGELFF
TRBJ2-3 14 TRBV5-6 TRBD2 few TGTGCCAGCAGACCGGGACTAGCCGGAGATACGCAGTATTTT CASRPGLAGDTQYF
TRBJ1-2 11 TRBV6-5 NA few TGTGCCAGCGGGAAGGGCTATGGCTACACCTTC CASGKGYGYTF
TRBJ2-4 14 TRBV7-2 NA many TGTGCCAGCAGCTTAGTCCGGGAAGGGGGCATTCAGTACTTC CASSLVREGGIQYF
TRBJ1-2 15 TRBV7-2 NA NA TGTGCCAGCAGCTTAGGAGCGGGGACCGACTATGGCTACACCTTC CASSLGAGTDYGYTF
TRBJ2-5 12 TRBV11-2 NA few TGTGCCTCCGGGCCTAGCCGAGAGACCCAGTACTTC CASGPSRETQYF
TRBJ2-4 14 TRBV10-3 NA many TGTGCCATCAGTCAGACCCAAGCCAAAAACATTCAGTACTTC CAISQTQAKNIQYF